These T cell receptor beta chains were read from a single sample in a study of T-cell reconstitution after alpha-beta-depleted transplantation in children. A single record per CDR3 protein comes from TCRdb applying MiXCR to the PCR reads. This table holds 450,000 to 700,000 distinct CDR3 sequences, around 27% found once. The specimen comprised PBMCs, sampled before TCRalphabeta/CD19-depleted stem cell transplant. Source of these receptors: a boy younger than two with Wiskott-Aldrich syndrome, due to receive a stem cell transplant. Both conserved end residues are part of each CDR3. The D gene is left open where the match is weak. The size field is filled for only some rows; it gives once, few, many or a size class.

>TRBD1|TRBJ2-7|TRBV12-3/TRBV12-4|-
TGTGCCAGCAGTTTAGCCTTTCGGGACAGGGGGACCTACGAGCAGTACTTC
CASSLAFRDRGTYEQYF
>-|TRBJ2-1|TRBV28|few
TGTGCCAGCAGTTTAGGGGCGGAGGGCTACAATGAGCAGTTCTTC
CASSLGAEGYNEQFF
>-|TRBJ1-1|TRBV20-1|-
TGCAGTGCAGGGGTTGGAAGAGGAATGAACACTGAAGCTTTCTTT
CSAGVGRGMNTEAFF
>TRBD2|TRBJ2-3|TRBV10-3|few
TGTGCCATCAGAGCGGGAGGGACCACAGATACGCAGTATTTT
CAIRAGGTTDTQYF
>TRBD1|TRBJ2-1|TRBV13|few
TGTGCCAGCAGCTCGGACAGGGACAATGAGCAGTTCTTC
CASSSDRDNEQFF
>-|TRBJ2-1|TRBV28|-
TGTGCCAGCAGTTTCATACGACCCCAGCGGCCCAATGAGCAGTTCTTC
CASSFIRPQRPNEQFF
>-|TRBJ1-3|TRBV5-5|-
TGTGCCAGCAGCCCAACCCGCTCGGAGGCGGGAAACACCATATATTTT
CASSPTRSEAGNTIYF
>TRBD2|TRBJ2-3|TRBV20-1|-
TGCAGTGCTAGAGATCGGCGGCTAGCGGTTAGCACAGATACGCAGTATTTT
CSARDRRLAVSTDTQYF
>-|TRBJ2-7|TRBV5-1|-
TGCGCCAGCAGCGTGTTAGGTCCCCGATTCACAGGGAGTATCAACGAGCAGTACTTC
CASSVLGPRFTGSINEQYF
>-|TRBJ2-1|TRBV10-3|-
TGTGCCACTACCGGGACTTACGCCGTCGAGCAGTTCTTC
CATTGTYAVEQFF
>TRBD2|TRBJ2-2|TRBV6-1|few
TGTGCCAGCAGCCCTAACAGCGGGAGGGTCACCGGGGAGCTGTTTTTT
CASSPNSGRVTGELFF
>-|TRBJ2-5|TRBV29-1|few
TGCAGCGTTGATAGGGGGGGAGAGACCCAGTACTTC
CSVDRGGETQYF
>-|TRBJ2-1|TRBV18|-
TGTGCCAGCTCACCACAGTCCGGGGGCGGCAATGAGCAGTTCTTC
CASSPQSGGGNEQFF
>TRBD2|TRBJ2-3|TRBV12-3/TRBV12-4|-
TGTGCCAGCAGTCTACTCCCGGGACTAGCGGCTAGCACAGATACGCAGTATTTT
CASSLLPGLAASTDTQYF
>-|TRBJ2-5|TRBV11-2|few
TGTGCCAGCAGCGGGGTTTCTAGTAGACAAGAGACCCAGTACTTC
CASSGVSSRQETQYF
>-|TRBJ1-1|TRBV12-3/TRBV12-4|few
TGTGCCAGCAGTTTAGCGGCGAGGAACACTGAAGCTTTCTTT
CASSLAARNTEAFF
>-|TRBJ1-3|TRBV6-1|-
TGTGCCAGCAGTGAAGCAGGGCAGGTCCTCGGAAACACCATATATTTT
CASSEAGQVLGNTIYF
>-|TRBJ1-1|TRBV5-1|few
TGCGCCAGCAGCCTATCAGAATATCGAACTGAAGCTTTCTTT
CASSLSEYRTEAFF
>-|TRBJ2-5|TRBV29-1|-
TGCAGCGTTGTTGGGGGGCCAGAGACCCAGTACTTC
CSVVGGPETQYF
>-|TRBJ2-2|TRBV28|few
TGTGCCAGCAGTTTCTTGGAACCCATGTCGACCGGGGAGCTGTTTTTT
CASSFLEPMSTGELFF
>TRBD2|TRBJ2-2|TRBV7-9|few
TGTGCCAGCCACGGGCGGGAGCCCACCGGGGAGCTGTTTTTT
CASHGREPTGELFF
>TRBD2|TRBJ2-1|TRBV24-1|-
TGTGCCACCAGTGATTCTAGCGGGAACAACAATGAGCAGTTCTTC
CATSDSSGNNNEQFF
>TRBD2|TRBJ2-1|TRBV12-3/TRBV12-4|-
TGTGCCAGCAGTGGCCTAGGACTAGCGGGAGGATACAATGAGCAGTTCTTC
CASSGLGLAGGYNEQFF
>-|TRBJ2-7|TRBV7-2|-
TGTGCCAGCAGCTTGGACTACGGAAGATCCTACGAGCAGTACTTC
CASSLDYGRSYEQYF
>TRBD1|TRBJ2-7|TRBV10-3|-
TGTGCCATCAGTGTAGGGACAGGGGGCTACGAGCAGTACTTC
CAISVGTGGYEQYF
>-|TRBJ2-7|TRBV27|once
TGTGCCAGCAGTTCAGGGTGGCTGTACGAGCAGTACTTC
CASSSGWLYEQYF
>TRBD1|TRBJ2-1|TRBV5-1|-
TGCGCCAGCAGCTCGGAGACAGGGACCTACAATGAGCAGTTCTTC
CASSSETGTYNEQFF
>-|TRBJ2-7|TRBV7-8|-
TGTGCCAGCACCTCAGGGGACGGCGAGCAGTACTTC
CASTSGDGEQYF
>TRBD2|TRBJ2-3|TRBV5-1|-
TGCGCCAGCAGCCCCCCCGACGGCTTAGCGGGAGCGCAGTATTTT
CASSPPDGLAGAQYF
>TRBD2|TRBJ2-1|TRBV5-1|-
TGCGCCAGCAGCTTGACCTTAGCGGGAGGGCCTATAAGGTTC
CASSLTLAGGPIRF
>-|TRBJ1-2|TRBV4-1|few
TGCGCCAGCAGCCAAGAGGGCCGACAGAACTATGGCTACACCTTC
CASSQEGRQNYGYTF
>-|TRBJ2-4|TRBV28|-
TGTACCAGCAGTTTATACGGACTATCCAATCTAGCCAAAAACATTCAGTACTTC
CTSSLYGLSNLAKNIQYF
>TRBD2|TRBJ2-7|TRBV7-2|few
TGTGCCAGCAGCTTATCCGGGAGGGGGAACGAGCAGTACTTC
CASSLSGRGNEQYF
>TRBD2|TRBJ2-1|TRBV5-1|few
TGCGCCAGCACCCAACTAGCGGCAAACAATGAGCAGTTCTTC
CASTQLAANNEQFF
>-|TRBJ1-1|TRBV5-1|-
TGCGCCAGCAGCCCGGACGGCAGCATGAACACTGAAGCTTTCTTT
CASSPDGSMNTEAFF
>TRBD1|TRBJ1-2|TRBV6-2/TRBV6-3|-
TGTGCCAGCAGTTACTCAAGGACAGGCCCGGTCCATGGCTACACCTTC
CASSYSRTGPVHGYTF
>TRBD1|TRBJ2-7|TRBV5-1|-
TGCGCCAGCAGCCGGCGAATCCCGGACAGGGGGGACGAGCAGTACTTC
CASSRRIPDRGDEQYF